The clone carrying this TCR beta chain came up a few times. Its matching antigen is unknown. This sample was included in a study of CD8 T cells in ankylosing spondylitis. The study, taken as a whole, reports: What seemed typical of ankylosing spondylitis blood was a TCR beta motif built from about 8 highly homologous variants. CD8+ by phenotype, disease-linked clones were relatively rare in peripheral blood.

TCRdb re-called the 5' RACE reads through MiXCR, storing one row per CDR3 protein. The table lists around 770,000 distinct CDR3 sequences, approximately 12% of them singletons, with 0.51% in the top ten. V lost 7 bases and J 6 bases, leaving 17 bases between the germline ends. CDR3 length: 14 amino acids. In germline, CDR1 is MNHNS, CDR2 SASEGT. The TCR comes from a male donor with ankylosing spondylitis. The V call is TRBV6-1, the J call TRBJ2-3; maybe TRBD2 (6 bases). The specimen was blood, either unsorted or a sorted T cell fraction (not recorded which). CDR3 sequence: CASTPGLKFDTQYF. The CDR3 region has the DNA TGTGCCAGCACCCCGGGACTTAAGTTTGATACGCAGTATTTT.